Each of the 18 T cell receptor beta chains below was sequenced from the same sample in a study of blood T cells in healthy people across ages. For the second PCR, which ran for about 7 to 11 cycles, a sample-barcoded 5' primer and a J-beta primer mix were used. TCRdb itself ran the 5' RACE reads through MiXCR, one entry per CDR3 protein. The data show 1 million to 1.2 million distinct CDR3 sequences, with 35% to 40% seen just once and about 12% held by the top ten. Sequences were obtained from blood. The receptors originated from a man younger than 35 in good health.

The chain combines TRBV20-1 with TRBJ1-5, with D possibly matching TRBD1 (6 bases). The V and J ends lost 3 bases and 7 bases respectively, with 16 bases between them. Germline values: CDR1 DFQATT, CDR2 SNEGSKA (reference sequence). There are 14 residues in the CDR3. The CDR3, as DNA: TGCAGTGCTAGGGTGGGGGGGACATCCCAGCCCCAGCATTTT. Its protein is CSARVGGTSQPQHF.

This clonotype was picked up many times. J is TRBJ1-5 and V is TRBV28, with 7 bases aligning to TRBD1. Germline-derived CDR1 and CDR2 are MDHEN and SYDVKM. Trimming removed 6 bases from V and 3 bases from J; junction bases left unmatched: 2. The CDR3 loop spans 13 amino acids. The CDR3 is CASRTGNNQPQHF. DNA of the CDR3: TGTGCCAGCAGGACAGGGAACAATCAGCCCCAGCATTTT.

In its sample, this clonotype was seen a few times. The chain carries TRBV12-3 or TRBV12-4 and TRBJ1-5, with D possibly being TRBD1 (6 bases). The CDR3 is 15 residues long. V was clipped by 6 bases and J by 7 bases, with 19 bases between them. The CDR3 DNA reads TGTGCCAGCAGCAGCTCTCTGGGGAGGGGGCAGCCCCAGCATTTT. It encodes CASSSSLGRGQPQHF.

V gene TRBV11-2 combines with J gene TRBJ1-1; D is ambiguous. Germline V gives CDR1 SGHAT, CDR2 FQNNGV. The V and J ends lost 1 base and 3 bases respectively, with 12 bases between them. There are 15 residues in the CDR3. This CDR3 is CASSLVSRFDTEAFF. The CDR3 region has the DNA TGTGCCAGCAGCTTAGTGAGCAGGTTTGACACTGAAGCTTTCTTT.

The chain carries TRBV20-1 and TRBJ2-7, with D maybe TRBD2 (6 bases). Germline CDR1 and CDR2: DFQATT and SNEGSKA (reference sequence). V was shortened by 0 bases and J by 7 bases, with 16 bases between the two germline ends. This CDR3 is built from 14 residues. In DNA, the CDR3 is TGCAGTGCTAGAGACACAACGGGGGTCATTGAGCAGTACTTC. Its protein product is CSARDTTGVIEQYF.

J is TRBJ2-3 and V is TRBV10-3, with D tentatively TRBD2 (5 bases). The CDR3 has 16 residues. In germline, CDR1 is ENHRY, CDR2 SYGVKD. The V end lost 0 bases, the J end lost 2 bases, and 12 bases lay between the germline ends. The CDR3 bases are TGTGCCATCAGTGAGTCGGAGAGGGAGTACACAGATACGCAGTATTTT. This sequence encodes CAISESEREYTDTQYF.

This clonotype was counted between two and nine times. The rearrangement links TRBV5-1 to TRBJ1-5, with 7 bases aligning to TRBD1. Germline CDR1 is SGHRS and CDR2 is YFSETQ. CDR3 size: 15 residues. The ends lost 4 bases at V and 0 bases at J; junction bases unmatched: 4. The DNA of the CDR3 is TGCGCCAGCAGCCAAGGGACAGCTAGCAATCAGCCCCAGCATTTT. It yields the protein CASSQGTASNQPQHF.

A note on this clonotype: Its ends do not fully match the called genes, so a read error is possible. This chain links TRBV2 with TRBJ2-1; D is uncertain. This CDR3 spans 15 amino acids. CDR1 is SNHLY and CDR2 is FYNNEI in the germline V gene. The CDR3 here is CASSPLSGSYNEQFF. The CDR3 coding sequence is TGCGCCAGCAGTCCTCTTTCGGGCTCCTACAATGAGCAGTTCTTC.

CDR3 in DNA: TGTGCCACCCTAGGACAGGGGGGGACTGAAGCTTTCTTT. It encodes CATLGQGGTEAFF. The chain is built from TRBV6-2 or TRBV6-3 and TRBJ1-1; 10 positions agree with TRBD1. CDR3 size: 13 residues. V trimming: 10 bases; J trimming: 5 bases; junction bases outside the gene matches: 7. Germline values: CDR1 MNHEY, CDR2 SVGEGT.

This clonotype was detected only a few times. The chain couples TRBV7-2 to TRBJ1-2; no clear D. The CDR3 is made up of 15 amino acids. V was shortened by 0 bases and J by 4 bases, with 12 bases between the two germline ends. Germline CDR1 and CDR2: SGHTA and FQGNSA. The DNA of the CDR3 is TGTGCCAGCAGCTTAGCCCTTAGCGCCAGCTATGGCTACACCTTC. This encodes CASSLALSASYGYTF.

This clonotype was counted only a few times. The rearrangement uses TRBV7-2 and TRBJ2-3; no reliable D call. The CDR3 loop spans 13 amino acids. Germline CDR1 reads SGHTA; CDR2 reads FQGNSA. Trimming cost V 1 base and J 6 bases, with 8 bases left between them. CDR3 amino acids: CASSLGWVDTQYF. The CDR3 nucleotides read TGTGCCAGCAGCTTAGGGTGGGTCGATACGCAGTATTTT.

This clonotype has a single count. The chain uses TRBV5-1 and TRBJ2-2; 7 positions match TRBD1. The junction had 4 bases not matched to a gene; V was cut back by 4 bases and J by 1 base. Germline V lookup: CDR1 SGHRS, CDR2 YFSETQ. The CDR3 has 15 amino acids. As DNA, the CDR3 is TGCGCCAGCAGCATAAGGACAGGGAACACCGGGGAGCTGTTTTTT. Amino acid sequence: CASSIRTGNTGELFF.

The rearrangement links TRBV20-1 to TRBJ2-5; TRBD1 is a possible D gene (5 bases). The CDR3 has 14 residues. V was shortened by 6 bases and J by 0 bases, with 14 bases between the two germline ends. Germline CDR1 reads DFQATT; CDR2 reads SNEGSKA (reference sequence). CDR3: CSANPQGYQETQYF. The CDR3 DNA is TGCAGTGCCAATCCGCAGGGCTACCAAGAGACCCAGTACTTC.

This clonotype has more than one count but fewer than ten. The CDR3 here is CASSYLGRVYEQYF. The DNA of the CDR3 is TGTGCCAGCAGTTACTTGGGCAGGGTGTACGAGCAGTACTTC. This chain uses TRBV6-6 with TRBJ2-4, with D possibly matching TRBD1 (5 bases). The closer fit of TRBJ2-7 to the DNA end suggests the J call may be wrong. Germline-derived CDR1 and CDR2 are MNHNY and SVGAGI (reference sequence). This CDR3 comprises 14 residues.

This clonotype has a handful of counts. The chain recombines TRBV12-3 or TRBV12-4 with TRBJ2-1, with D tentatively TRBD1 (5 bases). The V and J ends lost 7 bases and 0 bases respectively, with 10 bases between them. The CDR3 consists of 14 residues. In DNA, the CDR3 is TGTGCCAGCACCATGACAGACTCCTACAATGAGCAGTTCTTC. This encodes CASTMTDSYNEQFF.

The chain has TRBV18 and TRBJ1-2; 8 positions match TRBD1. The germline V gene has CDR1 KGHSH and CDR2 LQKENI. The CDR3 has 16 residues. The J segment lost 6 bases and the V segment lost 3 bases, leaving 12 bases of the junction unmatched. Written as DNA, the CDR3 is TGTGCCAGCTCACCTTCGGTCGACAGGGGTGCAAATGGCTACACCTTC. As protein: CASSPSVDRGANGYTF.

The rearrangement uses TRBV18 and TRBJ2-7; D not resolved. The CDR3 is 16 amino acids. Trimming took off 5 bases at V and 0 bases at J, with 17 bases between the two ends. In germline, CDR1 is KGHSH, CDR2 LQKENI. CDR3 sequence: CASSSTIRVSSYEQYF. The DNA for the CDR3 is TGTGCCAGCTCATCAACCATACGGGTTAGCTCCTACGAGCAGTACTTC.

The chain links TRBV30 to TRBJ1-1; D is unresolved. The V and J ends lost 0 bases and 4 bases respectively, with 18 bases between them. This CDR3 has 16 amino acids. Germline V CDR1 and CDR2: GTSNPN, SVGIG (reference sequence). The CDR3 region is CAWSVPAFNEGTEAFF. The CDR3 region has the DNA TGTGCCTGGAGTGTACCCGCTTTCAACGAGGGCACTGAAGCTTTCTTT.